The source of this T cell receptor (beta chain) is a study of beta chain features in type 1 diabetes. The sequenced template was cDNA made from the entire isolated RNA. The method was immunoSEQ multiplex PCR; TCRdb's version includes in-frame clones alone and lacks a portion of them. The sample carries approximately 300,000 clones, 9.5% to 11% recorded once. Germline values: CDR1 SGHTA, CDR2 FQGNSA. The CDR3 runs to 16 residues. V was clipped by 5 bases and J by 6 bases; unmatched bases: 10. This clone occurred a few times. This receptor was identified in a woman in her thirties in good health. The source material was naive CD4+ T cells from blood. The V and J genes are TRBV7-2 and TRBJ2-3, with TRBD2 matching 11 bases. The CDR3 DNA reads as TGTGCCAGCAGCGCACCGGGACTAGCGGTATCGGATACGCAGTATTTT. Its translation: CASSAPGLAVSDTQYF.